These T cell receptor beta chains were read from a single sample in a study of T cell changes during pregnancy in multiple sclerosis. Measured with immunoSEQ multiplex PCR; TCRdb has only the in-frame clones, and not every one. The table includes about 75,000 clones, about 93% detected once. This specimen consisted of CD4+ T cells from peripheral blood mononuclear cells, obtained after pregnancy. The receptors originated from a female donor with multiple sclerosis, enrolled in a pregnancy study. The CDR3 runs from the conserved cysteine through the conserved F or W. Each record gives: J gene, D gene, V gene, clone size, CDR3 protein, CDR3 DNA. The D gene is left open where the match is weak. Expanded clones get a size class; other rows say once, few or many, or leave the size out.

>TRBJ2-7|NA|TRBV6-1|once
CASSVEASYEQYF
TGTGCCAGCAGTGTTGAAGCCTCCTACGAGCAGTACTTC
>TRBJ2-7|NA|TRBV5-6|NA
CASSLAGRNLHEQYF
TGTGCCAGCAGCTTGGCTGGCAGAAATCTCCACGAGCAGTACTTC
>TRBJ2-7|TRBD1|TRBV25-1|once
CASSGANRGLYEQYF
TGTGCCAGCAGTGGGGCCAACAGGGGGCTATACGAGCAGTACTTC
>TRBJ1-1|TRBD1|TRBV5-1|NA
CASSFLGQGEAFF
TGCGCCAGCAGCTTTCTCGGACAGGGCGAAGCTTTCTTT
>TRBJ1-5|TRBD1|TRBV7-2|NA
CASSPRTGGNQPQHF
TGTGCCAGCAGCCCCCGGACAGGGGGCAATCAGCCCCAGCATTTT
>TRBJ2-4|TRBD2|TRBV6-5|NA
CASRRQAGGNIQYF
TGTGCCAGCAGACGCCAAGCGGGAGGGAACATTCAGTACTTC
>TRBJ2-1|TRBD2|TRBV19|NA
CASSGLGLRSYNEQFF
TGTGCCAGTAGTGGACTAGGGCTGCGCTCCTACAATGAGCAGTTCTTC
>TRBJ2-4|TRBD2|TRBV4-3|NA
CASSQDLGLGAKNIQYF
TGCGCCAGCAGCCAAGATTTGGGACTAGGGGCCAAAAACATTCAGTACTTC
>TRBJ1-2|NA|TRBV5-4|once
CASSAGGPDYGYTF
TGTGCCTCCTCGGCGGGGGGGCCGGACTATGGCTACACCTTC
>TRBJ2-1|NA|TRBV9|NA
CASSVGPGTVYNEQFF
TGTGCCAGCAGCGTTGGGCCCGGGACTGTATACAATGAGCAGTTCTTC
>TRBJ2-6|TRBD1|TRBV18|NA
CAQEDRAFSGANVLTF
TGTGCCCAAGAGGACAGGGCTTTCTCTGGGGCCAACGTCCTGACTTTC
>TRBJ2-2|TRBD2|TRBV4-3|NA
CASSPSMRLAGEELFF
TGCGCCAGCAGCCCCTCGATGAGACTAGCGGGAGAGGAGCTGTTTTTT